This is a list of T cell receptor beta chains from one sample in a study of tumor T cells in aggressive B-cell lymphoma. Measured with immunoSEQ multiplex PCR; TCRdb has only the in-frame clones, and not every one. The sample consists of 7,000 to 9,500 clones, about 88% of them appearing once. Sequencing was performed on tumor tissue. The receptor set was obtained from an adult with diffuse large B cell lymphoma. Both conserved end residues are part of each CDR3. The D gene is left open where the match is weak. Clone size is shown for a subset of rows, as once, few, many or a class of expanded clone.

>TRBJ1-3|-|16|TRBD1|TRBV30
CAWSSRTGSSGNTIYF
TGTGCCTGGAGTTCTAGGACAGGGAGCTCTGGAAACACCATATATTTT
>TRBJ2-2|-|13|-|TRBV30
CAWSSGNIGELFF
TGTGCCTGGAGCTCAGGGAACATCGGGGAGCTGTTTTTT
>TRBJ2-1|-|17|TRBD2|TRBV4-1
CASSQGLPGLNTNEQFF
TGCGCCAGCAGCCAAGGCTTGCCGGGACTAAATACCAATGAGCAGTTCTTC
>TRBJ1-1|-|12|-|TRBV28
CASSLWAREAFF
TGTGCCAGCAGTTTATGGGCGAGGGAAGCTTTCTTT
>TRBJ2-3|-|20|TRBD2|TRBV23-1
CASSQIGEIAGGSSTDTQYF
TGCGCCAGCAGTCAAATCGGGGAAATAGCGGGGGGTTCTAGCACAGATACGCAGTATTTT
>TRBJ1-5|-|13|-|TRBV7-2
CASSFGGGQPQHF
TGTGCCAGCAGCTTTGGCGGGGGACAGCCCCAGCATTTT
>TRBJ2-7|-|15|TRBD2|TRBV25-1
CASSDLGGSSYEQYF
TGTGCCAGCAGTGATTTGGGAGGGAGCTCCTACGAGCAGTACTTC
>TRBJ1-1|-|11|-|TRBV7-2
CASSKQVEAFF
TGTGCCAGCAGTAAACAGGTAGAAGCTTTCTTT
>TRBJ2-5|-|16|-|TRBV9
CASTSSLWGGQETQYF
TGTGCCAGCACCTCCAGCCTTTGGGGCGGCCAAGAGACCCAGTACTTC
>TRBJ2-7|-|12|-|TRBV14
CASSRTSYEQYF
TGTGCCAGCAGCCGAACAAGCTACGAGCAGTACTTC
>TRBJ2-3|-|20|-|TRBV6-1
CASSETTPGTYQSLTDTQYF
TGTGCCAGCAGTGAGACCACCCCAGGGACATACCAGTCCCTCACAGATACGCAGTATTTT
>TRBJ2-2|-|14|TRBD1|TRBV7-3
CASSPGGYTGELFF
TGTGCCAGCAGCCCAGGGGGTTACACCGGGGAGCTGTTTTTT
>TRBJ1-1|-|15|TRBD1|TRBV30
CAWSAGTGVNTEAFF
TGTGCCTGGAGCGCCGGGACAGGGGTAAACACTGAAGCTTTCTTT
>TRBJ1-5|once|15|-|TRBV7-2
CASSLDAGLGQPQHF
TGTGCCAGCAGCCTAGATGCGGGGTTGGGTCAGCCCCAGCATTTT
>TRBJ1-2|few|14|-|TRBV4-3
CASSQDQQPYGYTF
TGCGCCAGCAGCCAAGACCAACAGCCCTATGGCTACACCTTC
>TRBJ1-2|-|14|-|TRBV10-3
CAISESGYGYGYTF
TGTGCCATCAGTGAGTCCGGGTACGGCTATGGCTACACCTTC